The 11 T cell receptor beta chains in this list originate from one sample, sequenced in a study of cytomegalovirus exposure and HLA in healthy donors. This PCR relied on a set of 60 Vbeta primers and 13 Jbeta primers. TCRdb keeps only in-frame clones here, not all; method: immunoSEQ multiplex PCR. The sample yields around 120,000 clones, about three quarters seen once. Specimen: PBMCs. These TCRs come from a female donor in good health and CMV-seropositive.

Only a few counts were recorded for this clone. The chain combines TRBV9 with TRBJ2-3, with TRBD2 identical over 16 bases. The CDR3 is made up of 18 amino acids. Unmatched junction bases numbered 7, after V lost 5 bases and J lost 1 base. Germline V gene lookup returns CDR1 SGDLS and CDR2 YYNGEE. The CDR3 nucleotides are TGTGCCAGCAGTGTCGGGACTAGCGGGAGGGCCGGCACAGATACGCAGTATTTT. Protein: CASSVGTSGRAGTDTQYF.

The rearrangement joins TRBV27 to TRBJ2-1; perhaps TRBD2 as D (7 bases). The germline V gene encodes CDR1 MNHEY and CDR2 SMNVEV (reference sequence). V gave up 5 bases and J gave up 1 base, with 12 bases separating them. There are 15 residues in the CDR3. The CDR3 region has the DNA TGTGCCAGCAGTAGGGGGGGCGTTTCCTACAATGAGCAGTTCTTC. Amino acid sequence: CASSRGGVSYNEQFF.

The chain has TRBV6-5 and TRBJ1-5; D may be TRBD1 (6 bases). This CDR3 is 15 amino acids long. Per germline, CDR1 MNHEY and CDR2 SVGAGI. The V end lost 6 bases, the J end lost 1 base, and 13 bases lay between the germline ends. The CDR3 DNA is TGTGCCAGCAGACACCGGGACAAGAGCAATCAGCCCCAGCATTTT. It yields the protein CASRHRDKSNQPQHF.

V and J are TRBV28 and TRBJ2-2; 7 nucleotides agree with TRBD1. J lost 1 base, V lost 5 bases, and 4 bases had no gene match. CDR3 length equals 15 residues. CDR1 is MDHEN and CDR2 is SYDVKM in the germline V gene. The CDR3, as DNA: TGTGCCAGCAGTGTGGGGGACAGGAACACCGGGGAGCTGTTTTTT. Residues: CASSVGDRNTGELFF.

The chain recombines TRBV5-5 with TRBJ1-5; 8 bases are a match to TRBD1. The J segment lost 1 base and the V segment lost 4 bases, leaving 4 bases of the junction unmatched. The CDR3 spans 15 residues. Germline values: CDR1 SGHKS, CDR2 YYEKEE (reference sequence). CDR3 in amino acids: CASSLQGGSNQPQHF. The CDR3 DNA is TGTGCCAGCAGCCTACAGGGGGGAAGCAATCAGCCCCAGCATTTT.

The chain carries TRBV2 and TRBJ2-5; TRBD1 matches 10 bases. Losses at the gene ends were 4 bases for V and 4 bases for J; bases not matched to a gene: 6. CDR3 length: 15 amino acids. Germline loops: CDR1 SNHLY, CDR2 FYNNEI. The CDR3 loop is CASSGQGAGLETQYF. CDR3 nucleotides: TGTGCCAGCAGTGGACAGGGGGCCGGCTTAGAGACCCAGTACTTC.

This chain joins TRBV2 and TRBJ2-1, with TRBD2 matching over 11 bases. CDR1 SNHLY and CDR2 FYNNEI come from the germline V gene. The V gene end was trimmed by 5 bases and the J gene end by 10 bases; junction bases not matched to a gene: 10. This CDR3 region has 15 residues. In DNA, the CDR3 is TGTGCCAGCAGTCCGACTAGCGGGACTCCGGGGGAGCAGTTCTTC. Translation: CASSPTSGTPGEQFF.

This clone was seen a handful of times. V usage is TRBV30 and J usage is TRBJ2-1, with a tentative D call TRBD1 (5 bases). Per germline, CDR1 GTSNPN and CDR2 SVGIG (reference sequence). The CDR3 extends over 15 amino acids. V shed 5 bases and J shed 0 bases, with 14 bases lying between them. The CDR3 coding sequence is TGTGCCTGGGTCCCCAGGGCTCCCTCCTACAATGAGCAGTTCTTC. As protein: CAWVPRAPSYNEQFF.

This clone was found a few times. The V and J genes are TRBV5-4 and TRBJ2-2, with TRBD2 matching over 14 bases. The CDR3 spans 16 residues. V was pared by 4 bases and J by 4 bases, with 3 bases of the junction left unmatched. Germline V gives CDR1 SGHNT, CDR2 YYREEE (reference sequence). CDR3 bases: TGTGCCAGCAGCGCGACTAGCGGGAGGGGCACCGGGGAGCTGTTTTTT. Its translation is CASSATSGRGTGELFF.

The rearrangement uses TRBV6-1 and TRBJ1-5; a possible D gene is TRBD1 (6 bases). V lost 7 bases and J lost 3, with 10 bases in between. CDR1 and CDR2 (germline): MNHNS, SASEGT. The CDR3 has 13 amino acids. CDR3 residues: CASKDSDNQPQHF. The CDR3 DNA reads as TGTGCCAGCAAGGACAGTGACAATCAGCCCCAGCATTTT.

This clone was seen a handful of times. The V and J genes are TRBV5-1 and TRBJ1-3, with a possible D match to TRBD1 (6 bases). In germline, CDR1 is SGHRS, CDR2 YFSETQ. This CDR3 spans 17 amino acids. V lost 2 bases and J 0 bases, leaving 15 bases between the germline ends. The CDR3 sequence is CASSFGGGQISGNTIYF. CDR3 nucleotide sequence: TGCGCCAGCAGCTTTGGGGGGGGACAAATCTCTGGAAACACCATATATTTT.